The sample holds a few counts of the clone carrying this T cell receptor beta chain. The data derive from a study of cytomegalovirus exposure and HLA in healthy donors. The PCR ran on 60 Vbeta and 13 Jbeta primers. Sequencing was performed with immunoSEQ multiplex PCR; in TCRdb, only in-frame clones are kept and a portion is missing. The sample holds some 150,000 clones, 76% seen once. V lost 0 bases, J lost 8 bases, and 11 bases lay in between. CDR3 length: 14 residues. In germline, CDR1 is SGDLS, CDR2 YYNGEE. This sequence originates from a female donor in good health and CMV-seronegative. This chain joins TRBV9 and TRBJ2-2; D is perhaps TRBD2 (6 bases). Sequenced: PBMCs. The CDR3 DNA is TGTGCCAGCAGCGTAGTATCGGAGGGGGGGGAGCTGTTTTTT. Its protein is CASSVVSEGGELFF.